These 14 T cell receptor beta chains were all obtained from the same sample, sequenced in a study of T cell changes during pregnancy in multiple sclerosis. Libraries were prepared by immunoSEQ multiplex PCR; TCRdb keeps only in-frame clonotypes and omits some of them. In the table there are 30,000 to 45,000 clones, around 93% of which are singletons. The input for sequencing was CD4+ T cells from peripheral blood mononuclear cells, taken in the first trimester of pregnancy. The source is a female donor with multiple sclerosis, enrolled in a pregnancy study.

The chain couples TRBV19 to TRBJ2-6, with D possibly matching TRBD2 (5 bases). The V end was cut by 5 bases, the J end by 0 bases, with 11 bases between. Per the germline V gene, CDR1 is LNHDA and CDR2 is SQIVND (reference sequence). The CDR3 totals 16 residues. DNA for the CDR3: TGTGCCAGTAGTCCCTACGGGGTCTCTGGGGCCAACGTCCTGACTTTC. Its protein is CASSPYGVSGANVLTF.

This clone showed up just once. The V and J genes are TRBV7-9 and TRBJ2-5; 10 bases match TRBD1. The CDR3 is 15 amino acids. Germline loops: CDR1 SEHNR, CDR2 FQNEAQ (reference sequence). The junction had 6 bases not matched to a gene; V was cut back by 5 bases and J by 3 bases. The CDR3 DNA reads TGTGCCAGCAGCGCCGCCGGGACAGGGGAAGAGACCCAGTACTTC. This translates into CASSAAGTGEETQYF.

This chain links TRBV14 with TRBJ1-2; D may be TRBD1 (5 bases). The CDR3 covers 15 residues. Germline CDR1 SGHDN, CDR2 FVKESK. Trimming pared 0 bases from V and 4 bases from J, leaving 12 bases between. CDR3 DNA: TGTGCCAGCAGCCAAGAGGCAGGGAGGGCCTATGGCTACACCTTC. It codes for CASSQEAGRAYGYTF.

The chain links TRBV2 to TRBJ2-2; 10 bases are a match to TRBD1. Germline V gene lookup returns CDR1 SNHLY and CDR2 FYNNEI. The CDR3 extends over 15 amino acids. Trimming at V came to 7 bases and at J to 5 bases, leaving 7 bases not matched to a gene. The CDR3 sequence is CASKQGQGRTGELFF. CDR3 nucleotides: TGTGCCAGCAAGCAGGGACAGGGGAGGACCGGGGAGCTGTTTTTT.

The V and J genes are TRBV18 and TRBJ2-2; 8 positions agree with TRBD1. V was pared by 4 bases and J by 2 bases, with 3 bases of the junction left unmatched. Germline CDR1 KGHSH, CDR2 LQKENI. This CDR3 contains 15 residues. The CDR3 reads CASSLGTGNTGELFF. The CDR3 DNA is TGTGCCAGCTCACTGGGGACAGGAAACACCGGGGAGCTGTTTTTT.

The chain has TRBV28 and TRBJ2-4; D is unresolved. The germline CDR1 and CDR2 sequences are MDHEN and SYDVKM. Between the trimmed V and J ends, which lost 3 bases and 0 bases, there was a span of 6 bases. The CDR3 covers 14 residues. The CDR3 DNA reads TGTGCCAGCAGTTTGTCGGGAGCCAAAAACATTCAGTACTTC. It specifies CASSLSGAKNIQYF.

The rearrangement uses TRBV25-1 and TRBJ2-7, with 9 bases that match TRBD1. The CDR3 has 16 amino acids. CDR1 MGHDK and CDR2 SYGVNS come from the germline V gene. Trimming took 2 bases from V and 4 from J; bases not matched to a gene: 9. This chain's CDR3 is CASSEVPRDRVYEQYF. The CDR3 DNA follows: TGTGCCAGCAGTGAAGTCCCCCGGGACAGGGTGTACGAGCAGTACTTC.

The chain couples TRBV18 to TRBJ1-5; 8 positions match TRBD1. The CDR3 length is 13 residues. Trimming removed 6 bases from V and 5 bases from J; junction bases left unmatched: 3. CDR1 is KGHSH, CDR2 LQKENI, per germline. CDR3 in amino acids: CASSSTGDQPQHF. CDR3 sequence (DNA): TGTGCCAGCTCTTCGACAGGGGATCAGCCCCAGCATTTT.

V and J are TRBV10-3 and TRBJ2-3, with TRBD1 identical over 11 bases. CDR1 and CDR2 from the germline V gene are ENHRY and SYGVKD. V lost 4 bases to trimming and J lost 5 bases; unmatched junction nucleotides: 8. The CDR3 totals 16 residues. The DNA for the CDR3 is TGTGCCATCAGTGCCCTAGGACAGGGGGCAGGAGATACGCAGTATTTT. It codes for CAISALGQGAGDTQYF.

This clone has just a few counts. The chain carries TRBV30 and TRBJ1-1; D unclear. The CDR3 totals 14 residues. Between the trimmed V and J ends, which lost 1 base and 10 bases, there was a span of 19 bases. Germline V gene data show CDR1 as GTSNPN and CDR2 as SVGIG (reference sequence). CDR3 DNA: TGTGCCTGGAGTGCTGCGACTGGCGCCCTTGCAGCTTTCTTT. Protein product: CAWSAATGALAAFF.

The genes are TRBV5-4 and TRBJ2-7; 8 nucleotides match TRBD2. This CDR3 is 14 amino acids long. Trimming took 0 bases from V and 3 from J; bases not matched to a gene: 2. Looked up from germline, CDR1 is SGHNT and CDR2 is YYREEE (reference sequence). The DNA of the CDR3 is TGTGCCAGCAGCTTGGGCGGGAGGAGCTACGAGCAGTACTTC. Its translation is CASSLGGRSYEQYF.

The chain carries TRBV19 and TRBJ1-2; D uncertain. Trimming pared 5 bases from V and 4 bases from J, leaving 14 bases between. Germline CDR1 LNHDA, CDR2 SQIVND (reference sequence). CDR3 length equals 14 residues. CDR3 nucleotide sequence: TGTGCCAGTAGTGTCGAGGTCGGCTCCTATGGCTACACCTTC. It is translated as CASSVEVGSYGYTF.

The V call is TRBV7-6, the J call TRBJ2-5; 7 bases align to TRBD1. Looked up from germline, CDR1 is SGHVS and CDR2 is FNYEAQ. CDR3 size: 15 residues. With V trimmed by 0 bases and J by 5 bases, 6 bases remained unmatched. CDR3 sequence (DNA): TGTGCCAGCAGCTTAGCGGGAAGGGGGCATGAGACCCAGTACTTC. It encodes CASSLAGRGHETQYF.

V gene TRBV19 combines with J gene TRBJ1-4; D might be TRBD1 (5 bases). Per germline, CDR1 LNHDA and CDR2 SQIVND (reference sequence). The CDR3 covers 11 residues. Deletions cut 11 bases from V and 8 bases from J, with 12 bases between. CDR3 region: CAGGTVEKLFF. CDR3 DNA: TGTGCCGGGGGGACGGTCGAAAAACTGTTTTTT.